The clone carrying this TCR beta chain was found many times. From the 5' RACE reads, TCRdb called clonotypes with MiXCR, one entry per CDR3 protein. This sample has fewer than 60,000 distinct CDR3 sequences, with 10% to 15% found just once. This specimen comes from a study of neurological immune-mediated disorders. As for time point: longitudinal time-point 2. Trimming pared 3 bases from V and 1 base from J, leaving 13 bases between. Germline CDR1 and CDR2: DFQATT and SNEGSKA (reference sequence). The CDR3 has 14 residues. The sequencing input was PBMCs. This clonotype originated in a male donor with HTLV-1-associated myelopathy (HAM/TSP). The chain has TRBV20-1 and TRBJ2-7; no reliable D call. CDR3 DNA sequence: TGCAGTGCTAGGTTTACCGCGTCTTCCTACGAGCAGTACTTC. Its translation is CSARFTASSYEQYF.